The TCR beta chain under discussion was sequenced for a study of CD8+ T cells in alopecia areata. This clone came up a few times. The antigen remains undetermined. Individuals with alopecia areata gave both lesional scalp punch biopsies and peripheral blood for collection. Sorted out of PBMCs were CD4+ T cells and CD8+ T cells. Extracted RNA was reverse transcribed, and the resulting cDNA served as sequencing template. Assay: immunoSEQ multiplex PCR; the TCRdb copy retains only in-frame clones and omits some. The table records almost 250,000 clones, roughly 69% of them present only once. Whole-study results and caveats: Sequences from scalp samples also cover resident alphabeta T cells of normal skin.

The germline gives CDR1 SGHDN, CDR2 FVKESK. V lost 3 bases, J lost 10 bases, and 10 bases lay in between. This CDR3 is built from 13 residues. The sample consisted of CD4+ T cells sorted from blood, taken at week 0. The sequence derives from a human donor with alopecia areata. This chain joins TRBV14 and TRBJ1-6; TRBD1 is a possible D gene (5 bases). The CDR3 reads CASSQAGRSPLHF. The CDR3 DNA is TGTGCCAGCAGCCAGGCGGGACGCTCACCCCTCCACTTT.